These T cell receptor beta chains were read from a single sample in a study of blood T cell repertoires in COVID-19. Profiled with immunoSEQ multiplex PCR; TCRdb holds only in-frame clones, not every one. The table lists some 200,000 clones, approximately 89% of them singletons. Source material: PBMCs or T cells enriched from blood (not recorded which). These receptor sequences come from a woman aged 18-35 years who had recovered from COVID-19. Each CDR3 is given with its conserved first and last residue. Fields, in order: D gene, J gene, clone size, V gene, CDR3 DNA, CDR3 protein. A D gene is named only where the DNA matches it firmly. Expanded clones are given a class, and other clones once, few, many or no size at all.

TRBD2,TRBJ2-7,-,TRBV5-1,TGCGCCAGCAGCTTGAGTAGCGGGAGGGTATGGGAGCAGTACTTC,CASSLSSGRVWEQYF
-,TRBJ2-4,once,TRBV21-1,TGTGCCAGCAGCAAGGGGGGGAGGGCTCCGGCCAAAAACATTCAGTACTTC,CASSKGGRAPAKNIQYF
TRBD1,TRBJ2-7,-,TRBV27,TGTGCCAGCAGTTATGGACAGGGGGTCTACGAGCAGTACTTC,CASSYGQGVYEQYF
-,TRBJ2-7,once,TRBV4-3,TGCGCCAGCAGCCAAGGGGGGGGGCATACTTACGAGCAGTACTTC,CASSQGGGHTYEQYF
-,TRBJ2-1,-,TRBV20-1,TGCAGTGCTAGTGTCTTGCGGGGAACTTACAATGAGCAGTTCTTC,CSASVLRGTYNEQFF
-,TRBJ2-1,-,TRBV4-3,TGCGCCAGCAGCCAAGGGCTTGTACAGGGACCAAGCCCAACTTCCTACAATGAGCAGTTCTTC,CASSQGLVQGPSPTSYNEQFF
TRBD1,TRBJ1-2,-,TRBV6-1,TGTGCCAGCAGCGACAGGGGTTTCAACTATGGCTACACCTTC,CASSDRGFNYGYTF
-,TRBJ1-2,-,TRBV6-2/TRBV6-3,TGTGCCAGCAGTTACCAGACTAAGAATACCTATGGCTACACCTTC,CASSYQTKNTYGYTF
-,TRBJ1-1,-,TRBV5-4,TGTGCCAGCAGCCCTGGACATTCGAACACTGAAGCTTTCTTT,CASSPGHSNTEAFF
TRBD2,TRBJ2-1,-,TRBV5-1,TGCGCCAGCAGCCTTAAGCGGGAGGCGTTCTTC,CASSLKREAFF
-,TRBJ2-2,-,TRBV28,TGTGCCAGCAGTTTATATGAGGGACTGAACACCGGGGAGCTGTTTTTT,CASSLYEGLNTGELFF
TRBD1,TRBJ1-4,-,TRBV6-5,TGTGCCAGCACGGGGGACAGAGTGTGGGAAAAACTGTTTTTT,CASTGDRVWEKLFF
TRBD1,TRBJ1-4,-,TRBV5-1,TGCGCCAGCAGCTTCGAGGGGACAGGGGGTGAAAAACTGTTTTTT,CASSFEGTGGEKLFF
-,TRBJ2-5,-,TRBV3-1/TRBV3-2,TGTGCCAGCAGCCAAGTACTGCTAGAGGAAGGCTTCGCCCAAGAGACCCAGTACTTC,CASSQVLLEEGFAQETQYF
TRBD1,TRBJ1-4,-,TRBV2,TGTGCCAGCACTGCGGACAGGGGGAATGAAAAACTGTTTTTT,CASTADRGNEKLFF
TRBD2,TRBJ2-3,-,TRBV9,TGTGCCAGCAGCTCAACTAGCGGAAGAACAGATACGCAGTATTTT,CASSSTSGRTDTQYF
-,TRBJ2-7,-,TRBV28,TGTGCCAGCAGTTTACTGTTTACTTCCGGCTCCTACGAGCAGTACTTC,CASSLLFTSGSYEQYF
-,TRBJ1-1,-,TRBV5-4,TGTGCCAGCAGCTTGTTTACCCTCGGGGGGCGGCGGACTGAAGCTTTCTTT,CASSLFTLGGRRTEAFF
-,TRBJ2-3,-,TRBV28,TGTGCCAGCAGTATAGACACCACAGATACGCAGTATTTT,CASSIDTTDTQYF
TRBD1,TRBJ1-1,-,TRBV19,TGTGCCAGTAGTGCTCCGGGACAGGGGGCTTGGGGAACTGAAGCTTTCTTT,CASSAPGQGAWGTEAFF
TRBD2,TRBJ2-7,-,TRBV4-3,TGCGCCAGCAGCCAAGCAATCGGCGGGAGGTTCAGCGAGCAGTACTTC,CASSQAIGGRFSEQYF
-,TRBJ1-2,-,TRBV12-3/TRBV12-4,TGTGCCAGCAGGGCGACAGCAGACTATGGCTACACCTTC,CASRATADYGYTF
TRBD1,TRBJ1-1,once,TRBV2,TGTGCCAGCAGTGTAAACAGGGGGGGGAACACTGAAGCTTTCTTT,CASSVNRGGNTEAFF
-,TRBJ1-1,-,TRBV20-1,TGCAGTGCTAGTCCCAGGGAAGAGAACACTGAAGCTTTCTTT,CSASPREENTEAFF
-,TRBJ1-5,few,TRBV19,TGTGCCAGTAGGCCCCGGGAAAGCAATCAGCCCCAGCATTTT,CASRPRESNQPQHF
-,TRBJ1-3,-,TRBV5-1,TGCGCCAGCAGCCAGGACACTGGAAACACCATATATTTT,CASSQDTGNTIYF
-,TRBJ1-5,-,TRBV19,TGTGCCAGTAGCCAACAGTCGACCCAGCATTTT,CASSQQSTQHF
TRBD2,TRBJ2-1,-,TRBV23-1,TGCGCCAGCGGGGGGAGGGGTTGGAATGAGCAGTTCTTC,CASGGRGWNEQFF
-,TRBJ1-3,-,TRBV7-9,TGTGCCAGCAGAGAATCAGGGAACACCATATATTTT,CASRESGNTIYF
TRBD2,TRBJ2-7,-,TRBV10-3,TGTGCCATCAGTGAAAATGCGGCGGGAGGGAGGAACTACGAGCAGTACTTC,CAISENAAGGRNYEQYF
TRBD2,TRBJ2-1,once,TRBV30,TGTGCCTGGAGTGTATTAGGGACTAGCGGGGGGGATCCGGGAGTCAATGAGCAGTTCTTC,CAWSVLGTSGGDPGVNEQFF
TRBD2,TRBJ2-1,-,TRBV19,TGTGCCAGTAGAAGGGGAGGTCTAGCGGGAGGGGGGACGGATGAGCAGTTCTTC,CASRRGGLAGGGTDEQFF
TRBD2,TRBJ2-1,once,TRBV6-1,TGTGCCAGCAGTGAGTTAGCGGGAGATCCCAATGAGCAGTTCTTC,CASSELAGDPNEQFF
-,TRBJ2-4,once,TRBV5-1,TGCGCCAGCAGCTTGGAGGGGACCAAAAACATTCAGTACTTC,CASSLEGTKNIQYF
TRBD2,TRBJ2-1,-,TRBV29-1,TGCAGCGTTGGGACTAGGGGCGAGCAGTTCTTC,CSVGTRGEQFF
-,TRBJ1-4,-,TRBV7-8,TGTGCCAGCAGCTTAACGCAGGGTATCGGGGAAAAACTGTTTTTT,CASSLTQGIGEKLFF
-,TRBJ2-5,once,TRBV5-8,TGTGCCAGCAGCTTCCAGGGTTCGAAAGAGACCCAGTACTTC,CASSFQGSKETQYF
TRBD1,TRBJ2-7,-,TRBV18,TGTGCCAGCTCACGGGGACAGGATCGCGAGCAGTACTTC,CASSRGQDREQYF
TRBD1,TRBJ1-6,-,TRBV7-9,TGTGCCAGCAGCACCCCGGGACAGTCGGATAATTCACCCCTCCACTTT,CASSTPGQSDNSPLHF
-,TRBJ2-2,-,TRBV6-5,TGTGCCAGCAGTTACTCGCGTGACACCGGGGAGCTGTTTTTT,CASSYSRDTGELFF
TRBD1,TRBJ2-7,-,TRBV5-4,TGTGCCAGCAGCCAAGGACAGGGCCGGAACGAGCAGTACTTC,CASSQGQGRNEQYF
TRBD1,TRBJ2-1,once,TRBV7-3,TGTGCCAGCACTCCGGCGACAGGGGATCAAAAGTTCTTC,CASTPATGDQKFF
-,TRBJ2-5,-,TRBV30,TGTGCCTGGAGTCGGGACTGGAAAGAGACCCAGTACTTC,CAWSRDWKETQYF
TRBD1,TRBJ2-2,-,TRBV7-8,TGTGCCAGCAGCTTAGGTTTCAGGGGGCTGAACACCGGGGAGCTGTTTTTT,CASSLGFRGLNTGELFF
-,TRBJ1-4,-,TRBV5-4,TGTGCCAGCAGCCGCGGGCGGGCCACAACTAATGAAAAACTGTTTTTT,CASSRGRATTNEKLFF
-,TRBJ1-3,-,TRBV9,TGTGCCAGCAGCGTAGACAGCCACTCTGGAAACACCATATATTTT,CASSVDSHSGNTIYF
TRBD2,TRBJ2-7,-,TRBV7-9,TGTGCCAGCAGCTCAGCTAGCGGCCCCTACTACGAGCAGTACTTC,CASSSASGPYYEQYF
-,TRBJ2-2,few,TRBV4-1,TGCGCCAGCAGCCAAGATTGGACTAGGGAGCTGTTTTTT,CASSQDWTRELFF
-,TRBJ2-1,-,TRBV7-2,TGTGCCAGCAGCTTAAGACAAAGCTCCTACAATGAGCAGTTCTTC,CASSLRQSSYNEQFF
-,TRBJ1-1,-,TRBV2,TGTGCCAGCAGGACCGAGGCGGGGGGGACTGAAGCTTTCTTT,CASRTEAGGTEAFF
TRBD1,TRBJ2-1,-,TRBV20-1,TGCAGTGCTAGTCCCCTAGGGACAGGACACAATGAGCAGTTCTTC,CSASPLGTGHNEQFF
TRBD2,TRBJ2-5,-,TRBV11-3,TGTGCCAGCAGCCCCGGGACTAGCGGGAGGCCTCCCCGAGAGACCCAGTACTTC,CASSPGTSGRPPRETQYF
-,TRBJ1-3,-,TRBV7-2,TGTGCCAGCAGCTTAGCGGGGTCGGGGTACGGTGGAAACACCATATATTTT,CASSLAGSGYGGNTIYF
-,TRBJ2-7,-,TRBV6-6,TGTGCCAGCACCGCCGGACAGCCCTACGAGCAGTACTTC,CASTAGQPYEQYF